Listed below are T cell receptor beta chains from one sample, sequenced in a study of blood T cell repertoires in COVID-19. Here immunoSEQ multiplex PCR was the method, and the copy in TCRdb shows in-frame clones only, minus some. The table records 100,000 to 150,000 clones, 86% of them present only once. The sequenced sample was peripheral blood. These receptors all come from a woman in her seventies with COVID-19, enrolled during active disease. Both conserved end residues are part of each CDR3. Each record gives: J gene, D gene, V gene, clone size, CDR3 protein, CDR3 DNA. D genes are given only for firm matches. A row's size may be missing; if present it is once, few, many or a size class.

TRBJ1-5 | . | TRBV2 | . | CASSVAESNQPQHF | TGTGCCAGCAGTGTCGCGGAGAGCAATCAGCCCCAGCATTTT
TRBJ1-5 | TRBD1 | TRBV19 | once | CASSIGQGNQPQHF | TGTGCCAGTAGTATCGGACAGGGGAATCAGCCCCAGCATTTT
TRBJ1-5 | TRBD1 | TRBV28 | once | CASSLATGRHQPQHF | TGTGCCAGCAGTTTAGCGACAGGGAGGCATCAGCCCCAGCATTTT
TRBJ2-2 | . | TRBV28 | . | CAAGSGQTNTGELFF | TGTGCAGCAGGCTCCGGACAAACGAACACCGGGGAGCTGTTTTTT
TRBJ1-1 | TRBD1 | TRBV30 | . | CAWGDRDTEAFF | TGTGCCTGGGGAGACAGGGACACTGAAGCTTTCTTT
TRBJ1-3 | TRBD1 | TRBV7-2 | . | CASSSGTGSGNTIYF | TGTGCCAGCAGTTCCGGGACAGGGTCTGGAAACACCATATATTTT
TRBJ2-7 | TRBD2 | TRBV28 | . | CASSSRGRDVTYEQYF | TGTGCCAGCAGTTCCCGGGGGAGGGACGTGACCTACGAGCAGTACTTC
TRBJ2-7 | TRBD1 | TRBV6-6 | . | CASSRDRDYEQYF | TGTGCCAGCAGCCGGGACAGGGACTACGAGCAGTACTTC
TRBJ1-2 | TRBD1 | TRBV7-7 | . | CASSLGGGQGASDYGYTF | TGTGCTAGCAGCTTAGGAGGGGGACAGGGGGCTAGCGACTATGGCTACACCTTC
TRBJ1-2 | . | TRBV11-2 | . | CASSRNRDGYGYTF | TGTGCCAGCAGCCGTAACAGGGACGGCTATGGCTACACCTTC
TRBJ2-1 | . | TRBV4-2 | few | CASSQDWDRGYNEQFF | TGTGCCAGCAGCCAAGATTGGGACCGGGGGTACAATGAGCAGTTCTTC
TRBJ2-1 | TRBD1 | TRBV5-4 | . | CASSHFRTGTYNEQFF | TGTGCCAGCAGCCATTTTCGGACAGGGACCTACAATGAGCAGTTCTTC
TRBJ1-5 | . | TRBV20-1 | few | CSASPRGGLGNQPQHF | TGCAGTGCTAGTCCTAGGGGGGGTTTAGGCAATCAGCCCCAGCATTTT
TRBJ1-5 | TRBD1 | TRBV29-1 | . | CSAGTENQPQHF | TGCAGCGCCGGGACAGAAAATCAGCCCCAGCATTTT
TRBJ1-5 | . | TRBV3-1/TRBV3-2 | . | CASSQGSGGNNQPQHF | TGTGCCAGCAGCCAAGGATCCGGGGGAAACAATCAGCCCCAGCATTTT
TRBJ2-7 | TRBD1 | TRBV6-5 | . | CASIPGQGEREQYF | TGTGCCAGCATCCCGGGACAGGGGGAGAGAGAGCAGTACTTC
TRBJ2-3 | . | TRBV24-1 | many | CATSGYISTDTQYF | TGTGCCACCAGTGGGTACATTTCCACAGATACGCAGTATTTT
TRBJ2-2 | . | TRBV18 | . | CASSPPRSTNTGELFF | TGTGCCAGCTCACCCCCAAGATCTACGAACACCGGGGAGCTGTTTTTT
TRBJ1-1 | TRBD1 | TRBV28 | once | CASGDSLNTEAFF | TGTGCCAGCGGGGACAGTTTGAACACTGAAGCTTTCTTT
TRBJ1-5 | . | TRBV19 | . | CASSTRGPNNQPQHF | TGTGCCAGTAGTACCCGTGGGCCCAACAATCAGCCCCAGCATTTT
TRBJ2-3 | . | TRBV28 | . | CASSRSIRGRVDTQYF | TGTGCCAGCAGTCGTAGTATAAGGGGCCGAGTAGATACGCAGTATTTT
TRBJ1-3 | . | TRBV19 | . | CASSKSGSGNTIYF | TGTGCCAGTAGTAAGAGCGGCTCTGGAAACACCATATATTTT
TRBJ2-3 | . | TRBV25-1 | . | CASTPGGAGTDTQYF | TGTGCCAGCACTCCCGGAGGGGCCGGCACAGATACGCAGTATTTT
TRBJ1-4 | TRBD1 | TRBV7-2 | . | CASSLGVDGTEKEKLFF | TGTGCCAGCAGCTTAGGGGTCGATGGGACAGAAAAGGAAAAACTGTTTTTT
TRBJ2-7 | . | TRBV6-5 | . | CASSLSYEGYEQYF | TGTGCCAGCAGTTTAAGCTACGAGGGCTACGAGCAGTACTTC
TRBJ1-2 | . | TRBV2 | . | CASTKTALGAGSYGYTF | TGTGCCAGCACCAAGACAGCGTTGGGGGCGGGTAGCTATGGCTACACCTTC
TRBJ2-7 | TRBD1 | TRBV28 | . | CASSSGGYEQYF | TGTGCCAGCAGTTCAGGGGGCTACGAGCAGTACTTC
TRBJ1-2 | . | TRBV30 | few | CAWRLGAGYYGYTF | TGTGCCTGGAGGCTGGGGGCCGGCTACTATGGCTACACCTTC
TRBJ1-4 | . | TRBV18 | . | CASSPPRGGAQSEKLFF | TGTGCCAGCTCACCTCCCCGGGGGGGGGCGCAAAGTGAAAAACTGTTTTTT
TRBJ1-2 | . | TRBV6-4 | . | CASSEGGALNYGYTF | TGTGCCAGCAGTGAGGGGGGTGCCCTGAACTATGGCTACACCTTC
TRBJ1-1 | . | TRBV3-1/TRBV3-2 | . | CASSPTAALNTEAFF | TGTGCCAGCAGTCCCACGGCGGCTCTGAACACTGAAGCTTTCTTT
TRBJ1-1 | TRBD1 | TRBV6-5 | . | CASSYSAGGYTEAFF | TGTGCCAGCAGTTATTCGGCAGGGGGTTACACTGAAGCTTTCTTT
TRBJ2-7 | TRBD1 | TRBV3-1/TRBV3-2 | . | CASSHGTDPNEQYF | TGTGCCAGCAGCCATGGGACAGACCCGAACGAGCAGTACTTC
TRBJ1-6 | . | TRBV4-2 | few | CASSQLETGGGTPLHF | TGTGCCAGCAGCCAATTGGAGACAGGTGGTGGGACACCCCTCCACTTT
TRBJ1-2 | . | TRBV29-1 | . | CSVGDTNYGYTF | TGCAGCGTCGGGGACACTAACTATGGCTACACCTTC
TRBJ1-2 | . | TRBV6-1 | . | CASSEVPHRSSGYGYTF | TGTGCCAGCAGTGAAGTCCCACACCGCAGTTCGGGCTATGGCTACACCTTC
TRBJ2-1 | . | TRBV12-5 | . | CASGLKTGPSGNEQFF | TGTGCTAGTGGTTTGAAAACAGGGCCTTCGGGGAATGAGCAGTTCTTC
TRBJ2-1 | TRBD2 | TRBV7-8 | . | CASSLVMRGGRNEQFF | TGTGCCAGCAGCTTAGTTATGCGGGGGGGCAGAAATGAGCAGTTCTTC
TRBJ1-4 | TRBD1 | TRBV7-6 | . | CASSLDRSNEKLFF | TGTGCCAGCAGCTTGGACAGGAGTAATGAAAAACTGTTTTTT
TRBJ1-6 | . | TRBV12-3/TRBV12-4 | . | CASRLGGNSPLHF | TGTGCCAGCAGACTCGGGGGGAATTCACCCCTCCACTTT
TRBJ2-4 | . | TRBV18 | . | CASSPPGGKNIQYF | TGTGCCAGCTCACCACCGGGGGGCAAAAACATTCAGTACTTC
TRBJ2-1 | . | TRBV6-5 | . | CATQFGFNNEQFF | TGTGCCACCCAGTTTGGCTTCAACAATGAGCAGTTCTTC
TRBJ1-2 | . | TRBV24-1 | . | CATSDRYMAAGYTF | TGTGCCACCAGTGATAGGTATATGGCGGCTGGCTACACCTTC
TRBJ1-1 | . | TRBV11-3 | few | CASSPGGDLDEAFF | TGTGCCAGCAGCCCGGGGGGGGACCTAGATGAAGCTTTCTTT
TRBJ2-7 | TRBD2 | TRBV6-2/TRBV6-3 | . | CASSSPSGGAHEQYF | TGTGCCAGCAGTTCCCCTAGCGGGGGGGCCCACGAGCAGTACTTC
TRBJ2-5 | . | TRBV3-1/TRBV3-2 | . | CASSPPYQETQYF | TGTGCCAGCAGCCCCCCGTACCAAGAGACCCAGTACTTC
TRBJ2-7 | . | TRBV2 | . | CASSEGGGWGHSYEQYF | TGTGCCAGCAGTGAAGGGGGAGGTTGGGGCCACTCCTACGAGCAGTACTTC
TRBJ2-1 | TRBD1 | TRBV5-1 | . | CASLGGQGPHNEQFF | TGCGCCAGCCTGGGGGGACAGGGTCCCCACAATGAGCAGTTCTTC
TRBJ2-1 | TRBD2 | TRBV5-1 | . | CASSLLAGASSYNEQFF | TGCGCCAGCAGCTTACTAGCGGGGGCCAGCTCCTACAATGAGCAGTTCTTC
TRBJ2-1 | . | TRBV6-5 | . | CASGQKIEQFF | TGTGCCAGCGGGCAGAAGATTGAGCAGTTCTTC
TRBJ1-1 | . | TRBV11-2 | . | CASSLVGRGDTEAFF | TGTGCCAGCAGCTTAGTGGGCAGGGGAGACACTGAAGCTTTCTTT
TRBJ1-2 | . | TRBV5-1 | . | CASSGGQPGYGYTF | TGCGCCAGCAGCGGAGGACAGCCGGGCTATGGCTACACCTTC